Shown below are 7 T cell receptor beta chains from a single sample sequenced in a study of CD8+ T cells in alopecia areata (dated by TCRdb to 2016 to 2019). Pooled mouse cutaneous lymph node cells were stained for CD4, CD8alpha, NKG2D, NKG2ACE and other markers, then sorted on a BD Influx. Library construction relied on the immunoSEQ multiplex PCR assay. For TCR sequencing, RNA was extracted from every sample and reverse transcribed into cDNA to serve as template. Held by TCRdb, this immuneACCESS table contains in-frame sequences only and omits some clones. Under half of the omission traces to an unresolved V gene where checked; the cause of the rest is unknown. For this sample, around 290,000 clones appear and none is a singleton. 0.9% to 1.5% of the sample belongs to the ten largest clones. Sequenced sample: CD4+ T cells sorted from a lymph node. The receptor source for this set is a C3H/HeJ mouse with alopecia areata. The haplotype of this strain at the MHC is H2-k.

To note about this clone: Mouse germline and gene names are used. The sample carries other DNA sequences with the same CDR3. CDR3 DNA, as far as it was read: TGTGCCAGCAGTGAACTGAACACA. As protein: CASSELNT. The full CDR3 is CASSELNTEVFF. The chain uses TRBV13-1 and TRBJ1-1; no clear D. The sequenced fragment ends 4 residues before the CDR3 boundary, so the rest is inferred from the germline J gene. CDR1 NSHNY and CDR2 SYGAGN come from the germline V gene. CDR3 size: 12 residues. V was clipped by 2 bases and J by 1 base, with 3 bases between them.

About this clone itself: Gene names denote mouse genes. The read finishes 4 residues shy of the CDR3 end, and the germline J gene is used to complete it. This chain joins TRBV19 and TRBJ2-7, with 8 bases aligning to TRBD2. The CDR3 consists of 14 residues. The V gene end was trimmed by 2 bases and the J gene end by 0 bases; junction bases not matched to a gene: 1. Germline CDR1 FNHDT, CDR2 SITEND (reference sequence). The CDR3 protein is CASSMGGRSYEQYF. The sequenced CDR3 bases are TGTGCCAGCAGTATGGGGGGGCGCTCCTAT.

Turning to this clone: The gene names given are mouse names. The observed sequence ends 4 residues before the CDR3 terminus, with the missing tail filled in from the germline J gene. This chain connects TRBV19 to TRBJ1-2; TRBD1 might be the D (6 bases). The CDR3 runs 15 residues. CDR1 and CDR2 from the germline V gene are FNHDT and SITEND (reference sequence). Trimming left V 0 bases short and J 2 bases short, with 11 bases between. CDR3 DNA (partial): TGTGCCAGCAGTATAGGAAGGGGGTCGAACTCC. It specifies CASSIGRGSNS. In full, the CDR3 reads CASSIGRGSNSDYTF.

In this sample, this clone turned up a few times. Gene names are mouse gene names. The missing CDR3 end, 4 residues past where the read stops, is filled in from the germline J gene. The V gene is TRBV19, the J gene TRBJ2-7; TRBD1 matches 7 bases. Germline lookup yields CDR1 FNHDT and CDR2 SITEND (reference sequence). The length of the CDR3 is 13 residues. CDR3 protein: CASSRDRLYEQYF. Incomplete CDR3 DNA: TGTGCCAGCAGTCGGGACAGACTTTAT.

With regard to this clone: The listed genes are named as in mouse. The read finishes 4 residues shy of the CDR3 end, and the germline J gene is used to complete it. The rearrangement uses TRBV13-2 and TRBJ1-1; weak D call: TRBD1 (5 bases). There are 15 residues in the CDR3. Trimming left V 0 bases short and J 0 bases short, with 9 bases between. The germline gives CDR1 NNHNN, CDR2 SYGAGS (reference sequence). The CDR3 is CASGDARQTNTEVFF. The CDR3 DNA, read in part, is TGTGCCAGCGGTGATGCAAGACAGACAAACACA.

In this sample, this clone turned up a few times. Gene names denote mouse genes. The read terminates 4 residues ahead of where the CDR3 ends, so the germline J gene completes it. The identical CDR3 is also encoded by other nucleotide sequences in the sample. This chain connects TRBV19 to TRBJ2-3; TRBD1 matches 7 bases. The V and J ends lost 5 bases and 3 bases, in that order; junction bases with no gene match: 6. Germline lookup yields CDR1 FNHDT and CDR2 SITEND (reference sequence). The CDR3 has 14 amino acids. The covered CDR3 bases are TGTGCCAGCAGAAGACAGGGAGGGGCAGAA. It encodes CASRRQGGAE. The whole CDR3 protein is CASRRQGGAETLYF.

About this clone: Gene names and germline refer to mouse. CDR3: CASSEPVGGYEQYF. Incomplete CDR3 DNA: TGTGCCAGCAGTGAGCCGGTGGGGGGATAT. The J gene is TRBJ2-7, the V gene TRBV13-1; TRBD2 agrees at 7 bases. The read gets to within 4 residues of the CDR3 end, and the germline J gene fills in the rest. CDR3 length: 14 amino acids. Germline CDR1 and CDR2: NSHNY and SYGAGN.